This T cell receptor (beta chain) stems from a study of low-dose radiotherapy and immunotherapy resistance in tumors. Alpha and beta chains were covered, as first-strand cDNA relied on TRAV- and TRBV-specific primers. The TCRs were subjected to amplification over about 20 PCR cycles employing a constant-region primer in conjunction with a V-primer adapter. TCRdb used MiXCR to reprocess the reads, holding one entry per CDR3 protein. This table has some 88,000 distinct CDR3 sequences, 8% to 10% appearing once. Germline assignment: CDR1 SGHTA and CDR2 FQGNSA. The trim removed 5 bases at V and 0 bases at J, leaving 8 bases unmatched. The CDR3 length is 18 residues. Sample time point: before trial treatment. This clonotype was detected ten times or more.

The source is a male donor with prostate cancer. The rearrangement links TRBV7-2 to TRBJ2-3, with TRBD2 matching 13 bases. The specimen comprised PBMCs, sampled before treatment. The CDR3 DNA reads TGTGCCAGCAGCCTCGGGACTAGCGGGACTTCTAGCACAGATACGCAGTATTTT. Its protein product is CASSLGTSGTSSTDTQYF.